Below, 14 T cell receptor beta chains from the same sample are listed, as sequenced in a study of T-cell memory formation after mild COVID-19 (dated by TCRdb to the early 2020s). The library was produced with 5' RACE. The data were produced on an Illumina NovaSeq 6000. TCRdb redid the processing of the public reads, applying fastp at Q25 and MiXCR, and retained in-frame beta chains. Identical CDR3 proteins give one entry, which carries the most common genes and DNA. The sample yields hundreds of thousands of distinct CDR3 sequences; around 15% were counted once. Roughly a fifth of the sample lies in the top ten. The sample was PBMCs or a T cell subset sorted from them (not recorded which). The receptors originated from a young man who had mild COVID-19 (a few samples of this study predate the infection). The sample titles of this study are shuffled in the database, so cell type and time point are left out; the donor was told from shared clones.

The chain recombines TRBV9 with TRBJ2-1; TRBD2 matches 7 bases. Germline V gene lookup returns CDR1 SGDLS and CDR2 YYNGEE. This CDR3 is 15 amino acids long. With 3 bases clipped from V and 2 bases from J, the junction kept 5 bases outside the gene matches. CDR3: CASSATSGTYNEQFF. The CDR3, as DNA: TGTGCCAGCAGCGCAACCAGCGGGACCTACAATGAGCAGTTCTTC.

This clonotype showed up just a few times. The chain employs TRBV7-7 and TRBJ2-1, with D perhaps matching TRBD1 (6 bases). CDR3 length: 16 residues. V lost 5 bases and J 10 bases, leaving 24 bases between the germline ends. The germline CDR1 and CDR2 sequences are SSHAT and FNYEAQ (reference sequence). CDR3 residues: CASSKNRDTTRREQFF. The CDR3 bases are TGTGCCAGCAGCAAAAACCGGGACACAACCCGTAGGGAGCAGTTCTTC. Full variable domain (outside the CDR3, taken from reference TRBV7-7 and TRBJ2-1): GAGVSQSPRYKVTKRGQDVTLRCDPISSHATLYWYQQALGQGPEFLTYFNYEAQPDKSGLPSDRFSAERPEGSISTLTIQRTEQRDSAMYRCASSKNRDTTRREQFFGPGTRLTVL.

The rearrangement links TRBV18 to TRBJ2-5; 10 bases fit TRBD2. The CDR3 totals 14 residues. Losses at the gene ends were 3 bases for V and 5 bases for J; bases not matched to a gene: 3. The germline V gene has CDR1 KGHSH and CDR2 LQKENI. The CDR3 here is CASSPGLAMETQYF. The CDR3 DNA sequence: TGTGCCAGCTCACCGGGACTAGCGATGGAGACCCAGTACTTC.

V is TRBV7-9 and J is TRBJ1-5; D is uncertain. This CDR3 contains 12 residues. Germline CDR1 is SEHNR and CDR2 is FQNEAQ (reference sequence). The V end lost 3 bases, the J end lost 4 bases, and 4 bases lay between the germline ends. The CDR3 loop is CASSFKNQPQHF. The CDR3, as DNA: TGTGCCAGCAGCTTCAAAAATCAGCCCCAGCATTTT.

This clonotype was seen more than once but under ten times. The V gene is TRBV12-3 or TRBV12-4, the J gene TRBJ1-2, with TRBD1 matching over 7 bases. The V and J ends lost 3 bases and 0 bases, in that order; junction bases with no gene match: 4. The CDR3 totals 15 residues. The CDR3, as DNA: TGTGCCAGCAGTTTGGGGACAGTTACTAACTATGGCTACACCTTC. Its protein product is CASSLGTVTNYGYTF.

This clonotype appeared a few times. The chain is built from TRBV28 and TRBJ1-1; D not resolved. Germline lookup yields CDR1 MDHEN and CDR2 SYDVKM. Trimming took 6 bases from V and 10 from J, leaving 9 bases between them. The CDR3 consists of 10 residues. The CDR3, as DNA: TGTGCCAGCAGGGGGAAAGGAGCTTTCTTT. Translation: CASRGKGAFF.

The chain has TRBV24-1 and TRBJ2-1; D remains unclear. CDR3 length: 11 amino acids. V was cut by 3 bases and J by 10 bases, with 6 bases left in between. Germline assignment: CDR1 KGHDR and CDR2 SFDVKD. For the CDR3, the DNA is TGTGCCACCAGTGATGGTCGGGAGCAGTTCTTC. Amino acids: CATSDGREQFF.

This clonotype was seen ten or more times. The chain employs TRBV11-2 and TRBJ1-5, with D maybe TRBD1 (5 bases). The V gene lost 6 bases and the J gene lost 1 base, with 16 bases spanning the gap. CDR1 is SGHAT and CDR2 is FQNNGV in the germline V gene. CDR3 size: 16 residues. The CDR3 DNA reads as TGTGCCAGCAGGATCCTGATGGGGGGAAGCAATCAGCCCCAGCATTTT. Its protein product is CASRILMGGSNQPQHF. Full variable domain (missing parts from reference TRBV11-2 and TRBJ1-5): EAGVAQSPRYKIIEKRQSVAFWCNPISGHATLYWYQQILGQGPKLLIQFQNNGVVDDSQLPKDRFSAERLKGVDSTLKIQPAKLEDSAVYLCASRILMGGSNQPQHFGDGTRLSIL.

This clonotype turned up a few times. The genes are TRBV28 and TRBJ2-1; the match to TRBD2 covers 9 bases. The CDR3 is made up of 15 amino acids. V trimming: 3 bases; J trimming: 2 bases; junction bases outside the gene matches: 2. CDR1 MDHEN and CDR2 SYDVKM come from the germline V gene. CDR3 residues: CASSFPSGAYNEQFF. The CDR3 nucleotides are TGTGCCAGCAGTTTCCCTAGCGGGGCCTACAATGAGCAGTTCTTC.

The gene calls are TRBV7-3 and TRBJ2-1; 9 bases align to TRBD1. The germline V gene has CDR1 SGHTA and CDR2 FQGTGA. The CDR3 spans 16 residues. V lost 6 bases and J lost 1; bases outside the gene matches: 7. The CDR3 DNA reads as TGTGCCAGCAGTAATCGCGGGACAGGGTCCTACAATGAGCAGTTCTTC. It encodes CASSNRGTGSYNEQFF.

In its sample, this clonotype was seen a few times. The V gene is TRBV29-1, the J gene TRBJ2-1, with D perhaps TRBD2 (6 bases). Germline CDR1 and CDR2: SQVTM and ANQGSEA. This CDR3 comprises 12 residues. The V and J ends lost 3 bases and 3 bases respectively, with 6 bases between them. CDR3 loop: CSVERDYNEQFF. The DNA for the CDR3 is TGCAGCGTTGAGCGGGACTACAATGAGCAGTTCTTC.

Only a few counts were recorded for this clonotype. V usage is TRBV7-2 and J usage is TRBJ2-5, with TRBD1 identical over 7 bases. Germline lookup yields CDR1 SGHTA and CDR2 FQGNSA. This CDR3 region has 14 residues. The trim removed 4 bases at V and 3 bases at J, leaving 5 bases unmatched. The CDR3 coding sequence is TGTGCCAGCAGCTCCAGACAGGGAAAAGAGACCCAGTACTTC. It yields the protein CASSSRQGKETQYF.

This clonotype has a count of ten or more. J is TRBJ2-3 and V is TRBV11-2, with a possible D match to TRBD1 (6 bases). The CDR3 loop spans 14 amino acids. Germline CDR1 and CDR2: SGHAT and FQNNGV. Trimming stripped 1 base from V and 9 bases from J, with 14 bases between. The CDR3 protein is CASSLGSRTATQYF. CDR3 DNA: TGTGCCAGCAGCTTAGGTAGCAGGACAGCAACGCAGTATTTT.

This clonotype was detected ten times or more. This chain uses TRBV6-4 with TRBJ2-3, with TRBD2 matching 8 bases. The V segment lost 2 bases and the J segment 2 bases; nucleotides outside the gene matches: 0. Germline V gene lookup returns CDR1 MRHNA and CDR2 SNTAGT. CDR3 length: 14 amino acids. CDR3 DNA sequence: TGTGCCAGCAGTGACGGACTAGCCACAGATACGCAGTATTTT. Translated: CASSDGLATDTQYF.